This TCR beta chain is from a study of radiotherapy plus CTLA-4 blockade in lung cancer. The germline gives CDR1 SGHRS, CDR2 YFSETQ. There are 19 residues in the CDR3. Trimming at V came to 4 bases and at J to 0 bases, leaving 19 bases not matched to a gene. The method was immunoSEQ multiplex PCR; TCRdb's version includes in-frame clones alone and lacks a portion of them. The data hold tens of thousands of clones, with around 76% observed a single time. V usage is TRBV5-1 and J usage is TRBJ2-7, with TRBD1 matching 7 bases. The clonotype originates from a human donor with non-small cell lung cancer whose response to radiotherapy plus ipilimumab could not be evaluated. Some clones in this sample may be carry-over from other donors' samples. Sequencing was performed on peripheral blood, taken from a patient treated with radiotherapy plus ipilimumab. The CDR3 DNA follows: TGCGCCAGCAGCGTCCAGGGACAGCCATCGAGGGTGTTCTCCTACGAGCAGTACTTC. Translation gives CASSVQGQPSRVFSYEQYF.